These 30 T cell receptor beta chains came from one sample sequenced in a study of blood T cell repertoires in COVID-19. The protocol was immunoSEQ multiplex PCR, while the TCRdb copy is restricted to in-frame clones and leaves out a portion. The table lists about 250,000 clones, around 90% of them singletons. The sequenced material came from PBMCs or T cells enriched from blood (not recorded which). The receptor set was obtained from a woman in her forties or fifties who had recovered from COVID-19.

CDR3 sequence: CASSEGEGRNTEAFF. The CDR3 DNA is TGTGCCAGCAGTGAAGGGGAGGGAAGGAACACTGAAGCTTTCTTT. The chain carries TRBV25-1 and TRBJ1-1; no definite D call. Trimming shortened V by 2 bases and J by 1 base, and 11 bases separated the two germline ends. Germline CDR1 MGHDK, CDR2 SYGVNS. The CDR3 spans 15 residues.

The chain recombines TRBV19 with TRBJ2-7, with a tentative D call TRBD2 (5 bases). The V end lost 9 bases, the J end lost 0 bases, and 15 bases lay between the germline ends. Germline-derived CDR1 and CDR2 are LNHDA and SQIVND (reference sequence). The CDR3 contains 14 residues. The CDR3 nucleotides are TGTGCCAGAAAGCAGCGGTCAGACTCCTACGAGCAGTACTTC. This sequence encodes CARKQRSDSYEQYF.

J is TRBJ2-1 and V is TRBV27; 11 nucleotides agree with TRBD2. The CDR3 is 13 residues long. CDR1 MNHEY and CDR2 SMNVEV come from the germline V gene (reference sequence). After removal of 3 bases from V and 10 bases from J, the junction contained 2 bases not matched to a gene. CDR3 sequence: CASSFASGREQFF. Written as DNA, the CDR3 is TGTGCCAGCAGTTTTGCTAGCGGGAGGGAGCAGTTCTTC.

Concerning this clone: In the same sample, other DNA sequences code for this CDR3. The V and J genes are TRBV14 and TRBJ1-1; a weak D match, TRBD1 (6 bases). This CDR3 spans 13 amino acids. The germline V gene encodes CDR1 SGHDN and CDR2 FVKESK. The germline V and J ends were trimmed by 5 bases and 1 base, with 8 bases remaining between them. This CDR3 is CASSVGGNTEAFF. In DNA, the CDR3 is TGTGCCAGCAGCGTAGGGGGGAACACTGAAGCTTTCTTT.

CDR3 DNA: TGTGCCAGCAGTTACTCGGCGGGAGGGCCCACAGATACGCAGTATTTT. The encoded protein is CASSYSAGGPTDTQYF. The chain carries TRBV6-2 or TRBV6-3 and TRBJ2-3; 9 bases agree with TRBD2. The germline gives CDR1 MNHEY, CDR2 SVGEGT. This CDR3 spans 16 amino acids. V shed 0 bases and J 2 bases; nucleotides not matched to a gene: 3.

V and J are TRBV5-1 and TRBJ1-3; 9 nucleotides match TRBD1. Germline assignment: CDR1 SGHRS and CDR2 YFSETQ. This CDR3 has 16 amino acids. The V gene end was trimmed by 4 bases and the J gene end by 0 bases; junction bases not matched to a gene: 5. CDR3 protein: CASSGGQGSSGNTIYF. CDR3 DNA sequence: TGCGCCAGCAGCGGGGGACAGGGTAGCTCTGGAAACACCATATATTTT.

The V call is TRBV28, the J call TRBJ2-3; 10 nucleotides agree with TRBD2. This CDR3 spans 18 amino acids. V was pared by 4 bases and J by 2 bases, with 12 bases of the junction left unmatched. CDR1 MDHEN and CDR2 SYDVKM come from the germline V gene. Here the CDR3 reads CASSSRTGTSDDTDTQYF. Here the CDR3 DNA reads TGTGCCAGCAGTTCCCGCACCGGGACTAGCGACGACACAGATACGCAGTATTTT.

The chain has TRBV28 and TRBJ1-3, with no clear D. The V gene's germline CDR1 is MDHEN and CDR2 SYDVKM. Trimming pared 3 bases from V and 9 bases from J, leaving 6 bases between. The CDR3 extends over 11 amino acids. CDR3 nucleotide sequence: TGTGCCAGCAGTTTGGAGAGCACCATATATTTT. Protein product: CASSLESTIYF.

The rearrangement links TRBV11-2 to TRBJ2-5; 10 positions agree with TRBD1. Losses at the gene ends were 1 base for V and 4 bases for J; bases not matched to a gene: 3. The CDR3 is 15 residues long. Germline V gene data show CDR1 as SGHAT and CDR2 as FQNNGV. The CDR3 bases are TGTGCCAGCAGCTTAGGACAGGGGGCGCGAGAGACCCAGTACTTC. Translation: CASSLGQGARETQYF.

The CDR3 nucleotides read TGTGCCTGGAGTGTTGGGCTAGCGGACTACGAGCAGTACTTC. Its protein product is CAWSVGLADYEQYF. The chain couples TRBV30 to TRBJ2-7; TRBD2 agrees at 7 bases. Unmatched junction bases numbered 5, after V lost 0 bases and J lost 3 bases. This CDR3 is 14 amino acids long. Germline loops: CDR1 GTSNPN, CDR2 SVGIG (reference sequence).

This chain connects TRBV7-9 to TRBJ2-1; D unclear. CDR1 is SEHNR, CDR2 FQNEAQ, per germline (reference sequence). The CDR3 has 14 amino acids. Trimming left V 5 bases short and J 9 bases short, with 17 bases between. CDR3 DNA: TGTGCCAGCAGCCCCCAAGCTAGTAGCAGTGAGCAGTTCTTC. It yields the protein CASSPQASSSEQFF.

J is TRBJ1-4 and V is TRBV19, with unresolved D. Germline assignment: CDR1 LNHDA and CDR2 SQIVND (reference sequence). V lost 5 bases to trimming and J lost 0 bases, with 16 bases between them. The CDR3 runs 17 residues. For the CDR3, the DNA is TGTGCCAGTAGTCAATACACCAGTATCGCAACTAATGAAAAACTGTTTTTT. Translating gives CASSQYTSIATNEKLFF.

The chain couples TRBV5-4 to TRBJ2-2; 9 nucleotides align to TRBD2. In germline, CDR1 is SGHNT, CDR2 YYREEE (reference sequence). This CDR3 is 15 amino acids long. Trimming at V came to 4 bases and at J to 2 bases, leaving 3 bases not matched to a gene. CDR3 nucleotide sequence: TGTGCCAGCAGCCTTAGCGGGAGCAACACCGGGGAGCTGTTTTTT. Protein: CASSLSGSNTGELFF.

The rearrangement links TRBV4-2 to TRBJ1-2; D not resolved. Between the trimmed V and J ends, which lost 0 bases and 3 bases, there was a span of 11 bases. In germline, CDR1 is LGHNA, CDR2 YNFKEQ. The CDR3 has 15 residues. Here the CDR3 DNA reads TGTGCCAGCAGCCAAGAGCCCGCGGAGTACTATGGCTACACCTTC. Its protein product is CASSQEPAEYYGYTF.

The chain links TRBV7-3 to TRBJ2-7, with 12 bases identical to TRBD2. J lost 7 bases, V lost 5 bases, and 12 bases had no gene match. The CDR3 totals 16 residues. CDR1 and CDR2 (germline): SGHTA, FQGTGA. CDR3 sequence: CASSPGLAGPTREQYF. Written as DNA, the CDR3 is TGTGCCAGCAGCCCCGGACTAGCGGGGCCCACTAGGGAGCAGTACTTC.

The chain combines TRBV13 with TRBJ2-7; D remains ambiguous. Between the trimmed V and J ends, which lost 2 bases and 3 bases, there was a span of 5 bases. Germline CDR1 and CDR2: PRHDT and FYEKMQ (reference sequence). The CDR3 spans 12 residues. CDR3 coding DNA: TGTGCCAGCAGCTTATTCGGCTACGAGCAGTACTTC. Its translation is CASSLFGYEQYF.

The chain carries TRBV9 and TRBJ2-1; D may be TRBD1 (5 bases). CDR1 is SGDLS, CDR2 YYNGEE, per germline. The CDR3 is 15 amino acids. V gave up 0 bases and J gave up 6 bases, with 13 bases separating them. This chain's CDR3 is CASSVGVGVSNEQFF. CDR3 sequence (DNA): TGTGCCAGCAGCGTAGGGGTAGGGGTAAGCAATGAGCAGTTCTTC.

V is TRBV28 and J is TRBJ2-7; 9 bases match TRBD2. Unmatched junction bases numbered 4, after V lost 1 base and J lost 6 bases. The CDR3 consists of 14 residues. Germline V gives CDR1 MDHEN, CDR2 SYDVKM. The CDR3 bases are TGTGCCAGCAGTTTATATAGCGGGAGTGGCGAGCAGTACTTC. This translates into CASSLYSGSGEQYF.

The chain carries TRBV7-8 and TRBJ1-1, with 8 bases that match TRBD1. Germline lookup yields CDR1 SGHVS and CDR2 FQNEAQ. This CDR3 has 12 residues. J lost 10 bases, V lost 5 bases, and 6 bases had no gene match. DNA for the CDR3: TGTGCCAGCAGCACTCGGACAGGGAGAGCTTTCTTT. Its translation: CASSTRTGRAFF.

The chain combines TRBV18 with TRBJ1-5; the D gene is possibly TRBD1 (6 bases). This CDR3 region has 13 residues. Germline-derived CDR1 and CDR2 are KGHSH and LQKENI. Trimming stripped 5 bases from V and 4 bases from J, with 9 bases between. The CDR3 DNA sequence: TGTGCCAGCTCAAGGGACACTAATCAGCCCCAGCATTTT. Amino acid sequence: CASSRDTNQPQHF.

CDR3 DNA sequence: TGTGCCAGCAGTCCATACCGAGGGCTGGGCTACGAGCAGTACTTC. Amino acids: CASSPYRGLGYEQYF. V is TRBV6-5 and J is TRBJ2-7; TRBD2 is a possible D gene (5 bases). Germline V gene sequence: CDR1 MNHEY, CDR2 SVGAGI. The V gene lost 5 bases and the J gene lost 3 bases, with 17 bases spanning the gap. This CDR3 is 15 amino acids long.

V usage is TRBV25-1 and J usage is TRBJ1-2; 8 nucleotides match TRBD1. Germline V gene data show CDR1 as MGHDK and CDR2 as SYGVNS. The length of the CDR3 is 14 residues. J was trimmed by 3 bases and V by 7 bases; bases with no gene match: 7. As DNA, the CDR3 is TGTGCCAGCACCGGACAGGGATTGGACTATGGCTACACCTTC. Its protein product is CASTGQGLDYGYTF.

The rearrangement uses TRBV27 and TRBJ1-2; tentative D call: TRBD1 (5 bases). The germline V gene has CDR1 MNHEY and CDR2 SMNVEV (reference sequence). V lost 4 bases and J lost 8, with 17 bases in between. This CDR3 comprises 14 residues. The CDR3 reads CASSSQQADGGYTF. CDR3 bases: TGTGCCAGCAGTTCTCAACAGGCCGATGGCGGCTACACCTTC.

The DNA for the CDR3 is TGCGCCAGCAGTGAGTCGGCAGGGGCTAATACGCAGTATTTT. Its protein is CASSESAGANTQYF. This chain uses TRBV10-1 with TRBJ2-3, with TRBD1 as a possible D gene (6 bases). CDR3 size: 14 residues. Germline CDR1 is WNHNN and CDR2 is SYGVQD (reference sequence). V was cut by 0 bases and J by 7 bases, with 11 bases left in between.

This clone was seen just once. The chain has TRBV3-1 (or the pseudogene TRBV3-2) and TRBJ2-1; 14 positions agree with TRBD2. Looked up from germline, CDR1 is LGHDT and CDR2 is YNNKEL (reference sequence). CDR3 length: 19 residues. The ends lost 0 bases at V and 2 bases at J; junction bases unmatched: 6. The CDR3 spells CASSQDPGLAGATYNEQFF. CDR3 DNA: TGTGCCAGCAGCCAAGACCCGGGACTAGCGGGAGCAACCTACAATGAGCAGTTCTTC.

The chain links TRBV7-2 to TRBJ2-1; 7 positions agree with TRBD2. The V gene end was trimmed by 5 bases and the J gene end by 3 bases; junction bases not matched to a gene: 10. This CDR3 spans 16 amino acids. Per germline, CDR1 SGHTA and CDR2 FQGNSA. CDR3 coding DNA: TGTGCCAGCAGCGTAGGACTAGAAAGGGTCTACAATGAGCAGTTCTTC. It encodes CASSVGLERVYNEQFF.

The rearrangement joins TRBV28 to TRBJ1-1, with a possible D match to TRBD1 (6 bases). Per germline, CDR1 MDHEN and CDR2 SYDVKM. Trimming took 6 bases from V and 7 from J, leaving 18 bases between them. The CDR3 contains 14 residues. The CDR3 DNA reads TGTGCCAGCAGACGCGTCAAGGGGGTGGGTGAAGCTTTCTTT. Translating gives CASRRVKGVGEAFF.

This chain uses TRBV28 with TRBJ1-2; maybe TRBD1 (6 bases). Germline V gene data show CDR1 as MDHEN and CDR2 as SYDVKM. V was pared by 10 bases and J by 5 bases, with 17 bases between. The CDR3 extends over 13 amino acids. DNA for the CDR3: TGTGCCACGCCTTCTCAGGGGAAATATGGCTACACCTTC. Translation: CATPSQGKYGYTF.

The chain combines TRBV27 with TRBJ2-7; a possible D gene is TRBD1 (5 bases). The CDR3 has 13 residues. V shed 5 bases and J shed 6 bases, with 14 bases lying between them. The germline gives CDR1 MNHEY, CDR2 SMNVEV (reference sequence). The CDR3 protein is CASSQGSRIEQYF. As DNA, the CDR3 is TGTGCCAGCAGTCAGGGTAGCCGGATCGAGCAGTACTTC.

The V and J genes are TRBV7-9 and TRBJ1-1, with D perhaps TRBD1 (6 bases). Germline V gives CDR1 SEHNR, CDR2 FQNEAQ (reference sequence). V dropped 8 bases and J dropped 0 bases, with 16 bases sitting between them. This CDR3 has 15 amino acids. This chain's CDR3 is CASQKPGQMNTEAFF. The CDR3 DNA follows: TGTGCCAGCCAGAAACCCGGACAGATGAACACTGAAGCTTTCTTT.